This TCR beta chain was sequenced in a study of early T cells in non-severe SARS-CoV-2 infection. On the study more broadly: Chains were unpaired, as sequencing was done on bulk RNA from unsorted whole blood.

This clonotype was seen repeatedly, ten times or more. What it recognizes is unknown. Findings and limits, study-wide: Matching with VDJdb favored anti-spike CD8 responses (missing private and CD4 specificities).

CDR3 length: 12 amino acids. V lost 6 bases and J lost 3, with 5 bases in between. The V gene's germline CDR1 is MGHDK and CDR2 SYGVNS. The protocol attached unique molecular identifiers to individual cDNA molecules. TCRdb reanalysed the 5' RACE reads using MiXCR and keeps one entry per CDR3 protein. The sample yields some 53,000 distinct CDR3 sequences, around 8% seen once. The sequenced sample was whole blood. This rearrangement joins TRBV25-1 to TRBJ2-2; D call uncertain. This receptor was obtained from an adult who was a healthcare worker with PCR-confirmed SARS-CoV-2 infection or an uninfected control (not recorded which). The CDR3 coding sequence is TGTGCCAGCAGCAGATACACCGGGGAGCTGTTTTTT. Translating it yields CASSRYTGELFF.